This T cell receptor beta chain was captured in a study of CD8 T cells in Susac syndrome. About this clonotype: The antigen is unknown. Its ends do not fully match the called genes, so a read error is possible.

Sequencing of TCR beta drew on CD8+ and CD4+ T cells from blood. RNA totalling about 0.5 to 1 ug underwent reverse transcription with random hexamers. Multiplex immunoSEQ PCR targeted 54 Vbeta and 13 Jbeta TCR beta segments. TCRdb re-called the immunoSEQ multiplex PCR reads through MiXCR, storing one row per CDR3 protein. The table includes around 130,000 distinct CDR3 sequences, 91% detected once. This CDR3 is built from 13 residues. Per the germline V gene, CDR1 is MRHNA and CDR2 is SNTAGT. Study findings and constraints: As acknowledged by the study, its TCR sequencing and HLA analysis included a relatively small number of individuals.

The sequenced sample was CD8+ T cells from PBMCs. This sequence was found in a human donor with multiple sclerosis. This chain joins TRBV6-4 and TRBJ2-2, with a possible D match to TRBD1 (6 bases). DNA for the CDR3: TGTGCCAGCAGCACAGGGAATGTCGGGGAGCTGCTTTTT. Amino acid sequence: CASSTGNVGELLF.